There are many counts of the clone carrying this T cell receptor beta chain. Its specificity is unknown. Hyperthyroidism patients were newly diagnosed, ill under 2 months, and aged 18 to 65 years. The authors used Ficoll-Paque density gradient centrifugation to separate PBMCs. The input was approximately 10 ml of fresh peripheral blood. Trimming took off 4 bases at V and 5 bases at J, with 8 bases between the two ends. CDR1 is MNHNS and CDR2 is SASEGT in the germline V gene. The CDR3 length is 13 residues. TCR beta CDR3 regions were amplified from RNA transcripts. The workflow started with a first-round RT-PCR run with HTBI primers and then moved on to a second-round multiplex PCR. TCRdb re-analysed the multiplex PCR reads in MiXCR, keeping a single row per CDR3 protein. The data contain 400,000 to 450,000 distinct CDR3 sequences, 21% of them singletons. These data belong to a study of Graves' ophthalmopathy and Graves' hyperthyroidism.

Study-wide results and caveats: Sensitivity of roughly 64% and specificity of approximately 72% were achieved by the model that predicted ophthalmopathy progression. Clonotypes were expanded in thyroid at above 0.001 frequency, and most also appeared in blood.

The chain recombines TRBV6-1 with TRBJ2-2; D is undetermined. What was sequenced was peripheral blood. This sequence originates from a woman between 18 and 29 years old with stable Graves' hyperthyroidism. CDR3 loop: CASSVIRTGELFF. The CDR3 nucleotides are TGTGCCAGCAGTGTCATCCGTACCGGGGAGCTGTTTTTT.